What follows are 10 T cell receptor beta chains derived from one specimen sequenced in a study of OX40 agonist ivuxolimab in advanced cancers. Assay used: immunoSEQ multiplex PCR; TCRdb lists only in-frame clones, some missing. The table includes around 64,000 clones, approximately 88% detected once. This specimen was CD4+ or CD8+ T cells sorted from blood, taken in a trial of the OX40 agonist ivuxolimab. These receptors originate from an adult with an advanced solid tumor such as melanoma, head and neck, liver or kidney cancer.

The rearrangement uses TRBV28 and TRBJ2-2, with 12 bases that match TRBD1. Trimming cost V 6 bases and J 7 bases; bases outside gene matches: 12. The CDR3 contains 17 residues. Germline V lookup: CDR1 MDHEN, CDR2 SYDVKM. The CDR3 is CASRPGTGGFGGGELFF. The CDR3 nucleotides read TGTGCCAGCAGGCCCGGGACAGGGGGCTTTGGAGGCGGGGAGCTGTTTTTT.

V is TRBV28 and J is TRBJ1-2, with 7 bases matching TRBD1. This CDR3 spans 13 amino acids. Per the germline V gene, CDR1 is MDHEN and CDR2 is SYDVKM. J gave up 5 bases and V 7 bases, and 7 bases lay outside the gene matches. The CDR3, as DNA: TGTGCCAGCATGGAAGGACAGGTGTATGGCTACACCTTC. This codes for CASMEGQVYGYTF.

The chain links TRBV5-1 to TRBJ2-1; 7 nucleotides align to TRBD1. The CDR3 extends over 15 amino acids. The germline V gene encodes CDR1 SGHRS and CDR2 YFSETQ. V dropped 0 bases and J dropped 4; count of bases not matched to a gene: 4. CDR3 DNA: TGCGCCAGCAGCTTGGCGGGGACAGATTACAATGAGCAGTTCTTC. This translates into CASSLAGTDYNEQFF. The full variable domain, in which reference TRBV5-1 and TRBJ2-1 provide the parts outside the CDR3, is KAGVTQTPRYLIKTRGQQVTLSCSPISGHRSVSWYQQTPGQGLQFLFEYFSETQRNKGNFPGRFSGRQFSNSRSEMNVSTLELGDSALYLCASSLAGTDYNEQFFGPGTRLTVL.

CDR3 region: CASSLNGGLGDTQYF. The CDR3 nucleotides are TGTGCCAGCAGCTTAAACGGGGGGCTGGGAGATACGCAGTATTTT. The chain has TRBV7-3 and TRBJ2-3; tentatively, D is TRBD2 (7 bases). V was shortened by 1 base and J by 5 bases, with 13 bases between the two germline ends. Germline V gene lookup returns CDR1 SGHTA and CDR2 FQGTGA. CDR3 size: 15 residues. Looking up the rest from reference TRBV7-3 and TRBJ2-3 gives the full variable domain: GAGVSQTPSNKVTEKGKYVELRCDPISGHTALYWYRQSLGQGPEFLIYFQGTGAADDSGLPNDRFFAVRPEGSVSTLKIQRTERGDSAVYLCASSLNGGLGDTQYFGPGTRLTVL.

The sample holds one count of this clone. This chain connects TRBV7-9 to TRBJ2-2, with TRBD2 as a possible D gene (6 bases). CDR1 and CDR2 from the germline V gene are SEHNR and FQNEAQ (reference sequence). This CDR3 has 14 residues. V lost 4 bases to trimming and J lost 7 bases, with 13 bases between them. CDR3 nucleotide sequence: TGTGCCAGCAGCTGGGTCCAGGGACTCGGGGAGCTGTTTTTT. Translation gives CASSWVQGLGELFF.

CDR3 nucleotide sequence: TGTGCCAGCAGTGAACGGGAAGGGATCACCTACGAGCAGTACTTC. Its protein is CASSEREGITYEQYF. The chain links TRBV6-1 to TRBJ2-7; TRBD2 is a possible D gene (5 bases). Trimming pared 2 bases from V and 2 bases from J, leaving 13 bases between. CDR1 is MNHNS and CDR2 is SASEGT in the germline V gene. This CDR3 is 15 amino acids long.

The V gene is TRBV20-1, the J gene TRBJ2-1; D uncertain. The CDR3 consists of 11 residues. The germline gives CDR1 DFQATT, CDR2 SNEGSKA (reference sequence). The germline V and J ends were trimmed by 3 bases and 6 bases, with 6 bases remaining between them. CDR3 coding DNA: TGCAGTGCTAGTACAGTCAATGAGCAGTTCTTC. This translates into CSASTVNEQFF.

This sequence joins TRBV7-8 and TRBJ1-5; 10 bases align to TRBD1. Germline V gene sequence: CDR1 SGHVS, CDR2 FQNEAQ. The CDR3 covers 17 residues. The J segment lost 6 bases and the V segment lost 5 bases, leaving 13 bases of the junction unmatched. In nucleotides, the CDR3 is TGTGCCAGCAGCCCCGCCGGGACAGGGGTAGTACGTCAGCCCCAGCATTTT. It translates to CASSPAGTGVVRQPQHF.

The J gene is TRBJ2-1, the V gene TRBV7-6; D not resolved. The CDR3 contains 12 residues. Deletions cut 0 bases from V and 6 bases from J, with 3 bases between. Germline CDR1 is SGHVS and CDR2 is FNYEAQ. The CDR3: CASSLAANEQFF. DNA of the CDR3: TGTGCCAGCAGCTTAGCAGCCAATGAGCAGTTCTTC.

The rearrangement uses TRBV11-2 and TRBJ1-1; the D is unclear. This CDR3 has 14 residues. CDR1 is SGHAT, CDR2 FQNNGV, per germline. Trimming took 5 bases from V and 1 from J, leaving 11 bases between them. The CDR3 nucleotides are TGTGCCAGCAGCCCCCTTCGGGGGAACACTGAAGCTTTCTTT. It yields the protein CASSPLRGNTEAFF.